These 4 T cell receptor beta chains share one sample of origin, sequenced in a study of T cell changes during pregnancy in multiple sclerosis. Libraries were prepared by immunoSEQ multiplex PCR; TCRdb keeps only in-frame clonotypes and omits some of them. Among some 60,000 clones listed, 93% were seen once. Specimen: peripheral blood, collected after pregnancy. These receptors were obtained from a female donor with multiple sclerosis, enrolled in a pregnancy study.

This sequence joins TRBV5-4 and TRBJ1-1; D uncertain. The V gene's germline CDR1 is SGHNT and CDR2 YYREEE (reference sequence). The CDR3 loop spans 13 amino acids. Trimming stripped 4 bases from V and 5 bases from J, with 12 bases between. As DNA, the CDR3 is TGTGCCAGCAGCACAAAAGGCGGAACTGAAGCTTTCTTT. Translation: CASSTKGGTEAFF.

The rearrangement joins TRBV6-6 to TRBJ2-7, with TRBD2 identical over 14 bases. The junction had 1 base not matched to a gene; V was cut back by 0 bases and J by 3 bases. This CDR3 region has 16 residues. Germline V gene data show CDR1 as MNHNY and CDR2 as SVGAGI (reference sequence). In nucleotides, the CDR3 is TGTGCCAGCAGTTACTCGACTAGCGGGGGGGGCTACGAGCAGTACTTC. Translating it yields CASSYSTSGGGYEQYF.

The chain combines TRBV4-1 with TRBJ2-7; D remains ambiguous. Trimming took 1 base from V and 3 from J, leaving 10 bases between them. The CDR3 contains 14 residues. Germline loops: CDR1 MGHRA, CDR2 YSYEKL. The CDR3 nucleotides read TGCGCCAGCAGCCAAGCAACGGCTAGCTACGAGCAGTACTTC. Encoded protein: CASSQATASYEQYF.

The chain has TRBV7-3 and TRBJ2-3; D might be TRBD1 (6 bases). Trimming took off 5 bases at V and 0 bases at J, with 18 bases between the two ends. CDR1 and CDR2 from the germline V gene are SGHTA and FQGTGA. The CDR3 runs to 17 residues. CDR3 in DNA: TGTGCCAGCAGCCCGACAGGAGGAGATTTTAGCACAGATACGCAGTATTTT. Amino acid sequence: CASSPTGGDFSTDTQYF.